One sample yielded the 29 T cell receptor beta chains listed below, sequenced in a study of identical twins. TCRdb re-called the 5' RACE reads through MiXCR, storing one row per CDR3 protein. This table holds 1.5 million or so distinct CDR3 sequences, around a third found once. Sequencing input: cord blood. Receptor source: a newborn girl in good health.

The sample holds a few counts of this clonotype. This sequence joins TRBV4-1 and TRBJ1-1; the match to TRBD1 covers 7 bases. CDR1 MGHRA and CDR2 YSYEKL come from the germline V gene. The CDR3 is 15 amino acids. Unmatched junction bases numbered 8, after V lost 4 bases and J lost 3 bases. The DNA of the CDR3 is TGCGCCAGCAGCCTTCGACAGGGCGGCGACACTGAAGCTTTCTTT. Its translation: CASSLRQGGDTEAFF.

This clonotype was recorded a few times. The CDR3 DNA reads TGCAGTGCTAGAGATTCAGGACTTAGCAATCAGCCCCAGCATTTT. This gives the protein CSARDSGLSNQPQHF. The chain couples TRBV20-1 to TRBJ1-5, with D hard to call. The CDR3 length is 15 residues. The germline CDR1 and CDR2 sequences are DFQATT and SNEGSKA (reference sequence). V lost 0 bases, J lost 0 bases, and 9 bases lay in between.

As concerns this clonotype: At one boundary the junction diverges from the germline segment, which might be a read error. This chain links TRBV29-1 with TRBJ2-3; D is perhaps TRBD2 (6 bases). The germline gives CDR1 SQVTM, CDR2 ANQGSEA. CDR3 length: 13 amino acids. The CDR3 loop reads CSVGLAQTDMQYF. CDR3 coding DNA: TGCAGCGTGGGCCTAGCGCAGACAGATATGCAGTATTTT.

In its sample, this clonotype was seen a few times. V and J are TRBV7-9 and TRBJ2-3; 7 bases match TRBD1. The trim removed 3 bases at V and 2 bases at J, leaving 5 bases unmatched. Germline values: CDR1 SEHNR, CDR2 FQNEAQ (reference sequence). This CDR3 has 15 residues. The CDR3, as DNA: TGTGCCAGCAGCTTCGACAGGGCATCCACAGATACGCAGTATTTT. Residues: CASSFDRASTDTQYF.

This clonotype was seen more than once but under ten times. V is TRBV20-1 and J is TRBJ2-7, with 12 nucleotides matching TRBD2. With 5 bases clipped from V and 3 bases from J, the junction kept 8 bases outside the gene matches. The CDR3 has 15 amino acids. Germline CDR1 is DFQATT and CDR2 is SNEGSKA (reference sequence). The CDR3 DNA is TGCAGTGCTGGCGGACTAGCGGGGTATAACTACGAGCAGTACTTC. This codes for CSAGGLAGYNYEQYF.

J is TRBJ2-3 and V is TRBV5-1, with TRBD2 matching 9 bases. CDR3 length: 17 amino acids. Germline CDR1 and CDR2: SGHRS and YFSETQ. V gave up 4 bases and J gave up 0 bases; unmatched junction bases: 9. The CDR3 DNA follows: TGCGCCAGCAGCCCAGGCCGGACTAGCGCAAGCACAGATACGCAGTATTTT. This encodes CASSPGRTSASTDTQYF.

The chain has TRBV20-1 and TRBJ1-4, with D unclear. CDR3 length: 15 amino acids. Germline values: CDR1 DFQATT, CDR2 SNEGSKA (reference sequence). The ends were cut back, 4 bases at V and 4 bases at J, with 16 bases in the middle. The CDR3 DNA sequence: TGCAGTGCTAAGGGCCACCGGAATAATAATGAAAAACTGTTTTTT. Its protein is CSAKGHRNNNEKLFF.

This sequence joins TRBV6-1 and TRBJ1-1; D possibly corresponds to TRBD1 (5 bases). V was trimmed by 2 bases and J by 3 bases, leaving 16 bases between them. Germline CDR1 is MNHNS and CDR2 is SASEGT. The CDR3 is 16 residues long. CDR3 loop: CASSEIRDGSYTEAFF. The DNA of the CDR3 is TGTGCCAGCAGTGAAATCCGGGACGGCAGTTACACTGAAGCTTTCTTT.

V usage is TRBV24-1 and J usage is TRBJ2-1, with 8 bases lining up with TRBD2. Germline V gene sequence: CDR1 KGHDR, CDR2 SFDVKD. The CDR3 contains 18 residues. With V trimmed by 4 bases and J by 0 bases, 10 bases remained unmatched. CDR3 protein: CATSDTTSGSGSYNEQFF. In DNA, the CDR3 is TGTGCCACCAGTGACACAACCAGCGGGAGTGGCTCCTACAATGAGCAGTTCTTC.

Worth noting for this clonotype: This could be a read error, since a much larger clone is one nucleotide away. As the CDR3 is not closed by the conserved phenylalanine or tryptophan, this likely results from a read error. This chain connects TRBV5-1 to TRBJ1-2, with D possibly TRBD1 on 6 matching bases. The CDR3 sequence is 15 residues long. CDR1 SGHRS and CDR2 YFSETQ come from the germline V gene. V lost 4 bases, J lost 1 base, and 14 bases lay in between. The DNA of the CDR3 is TGCGCCAGCAGCCCCGACAGGAGGTATAACTATGGCTACACCGTC. This encodes CASSPDRRYNYGYTV.

This chain links TRBV10-3 with TRBJ1-6; D is possibly TRBD1 (6 bases). Trimming took off 0 bases at V and 0 bases at J, with 6 bases between the two ends. The CDR3 runs to 16 residues. Germline CDR1 reads ENHRY; CDR2 reads SYGVKD. The chain's CDR3 is CAISESGGSYNSPLHF. CDR3 bases: TGTGCCATCAGTGAGTCAGGGGGCTCCTATAATTCACCCCTCCACTTT.

Comment on this clonotype: No conserved phenylalanine or tryptophan ends this CDR3, so it is likely a read error. The chain employs TRBV6-6 and TRBJ2-3, with a tentative D call TRBD2 (5 bases). Germline CDR1 reads MNHNY; CDR2 reads SVGAGI (reference sequence). V was pared by 2 bases and J by 4 bases, with 13 bases between. CDR3 length equals 15 residues. CDR3 in DNA: TGTGCCAGCAGTTACGGGAGCTCGTTTGCAGATACGCAGTATTAT. It translates to CASSYGSSFADTQYY.

The sample holds many counts of this clonotype. The genes are TRBV2 and TRBJ1-2, with D possibly TRBD1 on 6 matching bases. V gave up 5 bases and J gave up 4 bases, with 17 bases separating them. The CDR3 contains 15 residues. Germline V lookup: CDR1 SNHLY, CDR2 FYNNEI. Here the CDR3 DNA reads TGTGCCAGCAGTACCCGACAGGTTACTCCCTATGGCTACACCTTC. It is translated as CASSTRQVTPYGYTF.

This clonotype was detected ten times or more. The chain joins TRBV27 to TRBJ2-7; D remains unclear. The germline CDR1 and CDR2 sequences are MNHEY and SMNVEV (reference sequence). V was pared by 2 bases and J by 3 bases, with 14 bases between. This CDR3 region has 15 residues. Written as DNA, the CDR3 is TGTGCCAGCAGTTTAGTTGGCTATGGAAACTACGAGCAGTACTTC. Amino acid sequence: CASSLVGYGNYEQYF.

The rearrangement links TRBV5-5 to TRBJ1-6, with TRBD1 matching over 7 bases. V was pared by 1 base and J by 8 bases, with 6 bases of the junction left unmatched. Germline V CDR1 and CDR2: SGHKS, YYEKEE (reference sequence). This CDR3 has 15 residues. The CDR3: CASSLYPGTDSPLHF. Here the CDR3 DNA reads TGTGCCAGCAGCTTGTATCCCGGGACAGATTCACCCCTCCACTTT.

This clonotype was recorded a few times. The rearrangement links TRBV2 to TRBJ1-2; possible D gene TRBD1, 6 bases. From germline, CDR1 is SNHLY and CDR2 FYNNEI. This CDR3 comprises 15 residues. Trimming pared 6 bases from V and 4 bases from J, leaving 18 bases between. CDR3 sequence reads: CASSAMNRDGYGYTF. The CDR3 DNA is TGTGCCAGCAGCGCGATGAACAGGGATGGCTATGGCTACACCTTC.

The CDR3 loop reads CASSPRRLADYNEQFF. CDR3 bases: TGTGCCAGCAGCCCGAGGCGACTAGCGGACTACAATGAGCAGTTCTTC. This chain uses TRBV14 with TRBJ2-1; 9 bases align to TRBD2. The V segment lost 4 bases and the J segment 3 bases; nucleotides outside the gene matches: 7. Germline values: CDR1 SGHDN, CDR2 FVKESK. CDR3 length: 16 residues.

The chain combines TRBV20-1 with TRBJ2-5; D remains ambiguous. V lost 1 base and J 0 bases, leaving 9 bases between the germline ends. The CDR3 loop spans 14 amino acids. CDR1 is DFQATT, CDR2 SNEGSKA, per germline (reference sequence). The CDR3 sequence: CSARVRRDQETQYF. CDR3 nucleotides: TGCAGTGCTAGAGTCCGCCGGGACCAAGAGACCCAGTACTTC.

Many counts were recorded for this clonotype. This sequence joins TRBV27 and TRBJ2-5; no reliable D call. This CDR3 is 13 amino acids long. CDR1 is MNHEY and CDR2 is SMNVEV in the germline V gene (reference sequence). Trimming left V 2 bases short and J 4 bases short, with 8 bases between. This CDR3 reads CASSLSRRETQYF. DNA for the CDR3: TGTGCCAGCAGTTTAAGCAGGAGAGAGACCCAGTACTTC.

This clonotype was seen ten or more times. Mismatch with germline at one junction end may stem from a read error. The chain couples TRBV7-9 to TRBJ2-3, with a possible D match to TRBD2 (6 bases). The CDR3 length is 14 residues. Germline CDR1 reads SEHNR; CDR2 reads FQNEAQ (reference sequence). The chain's CDR3 is CASSLSSGTDTQYF. DNA of the CDR3: TGCGCCAGCAGCTTGTCTAGCGGCACAGATACGCAGTATTTT.

The rearrangement links TRBV2 to TRBJ2-3; TRBD2 aligns across 12 bases. CDR3 length equals 13 residues. J gave up 3 bases and V 11 bases, and 3 bases lay outside the gene matches. Germline loops: CDR1 SNHLY, CDR2 FYNNEI. The chain's CDR3 is CAFTSGGTDTQYF. The CDR3 nucleotides read TGTGCCTTCACTAGCGGGGGGACAGATACGCAGTATTTT.

The V and J genes are TRBV6-5 and TRBJ2-7; 14 nucleotides line up with TRBD2. V shed 0 bases, J shed 5 bases, and the junction held 3 bases outside the gene matches. Germline V gene data show CDR1 as MNHEY and CDR2 as SVGAGI. The CDR3 loop spans 16 amino acids. The DNA of the CDR3 is TGTGCCAGCAGTTACTCGACTAGCGGGAGGGTGCACGAGCAGTACTTC. Translated, it gives CASSYSTSGRVHEQYF.

The V and J genes are TRBV13 and TRBJ2-4, with D perhaps being TRBD1 or TRBD2 (6 bases each). CDR1 is PRHDT and CDR2 is FYEKMQ in the germline V gene (reference sequence). The CDR3 is 14 amino acids. V shed 6 bases and J shed 13 bases, with 22 bases lying between them. CDR3 amino acids: CASRHRQEGNEQYF. In DNA form, the CDR3 reads TGTGCCAGCAGACACAGACAGGAGGGCAATGAGCAGTACTTC.

The rearrangement uses TRBV5-6 and TRBJ2-3; 10 nucleotides line up with TRBD2. After removal of 1 base from V and 3 bases from J, the junction contained 8 bases not matched to a gene. This CDR3 has 17 amino acids. Germline V CDR1 and CDR2: SGHDT, YYEEEE. The CDR3 region is CASSLKSSGSWTDTQYF. The DNA of the CDR3 is TGTGCCAGCAGCTTGAAGTCTAGCGGGAGCTGGACAGATACGCAGTATTTT.

The rearrangement links TRBV3-1 to TRBJ2-7; 7 nucleotides align to TRBD2. The CDR3 extends over 15 amino acids. Germline loops: CDR1 LGHDT, CDR2 YNNKEL (reference sequence). J lost 7 bases, V lost 1 base, and 10 bases had no gene match. CDR3 amino acids: CASSQGSGKTDEQYF. The CDR3 coding sequence is TGTGCCAGCAGCCAAGGAAGCGGGAAAACTGATGAGCAGTACTTC.

The chain uses TRBV27 and TRBJ2-7; no definite D call. The CDR3 is made up of 13 amino acids. The V and J ends lost 3 bases and 4 bases respectively, with 10 bases between them. Germline V gives CDR1 MNHEY, CDR2 SMNVEV (reference sequence). This CDR3 is CASSFEVGYEQYF. For the CDR3, the DNA is TGTGCCAGCAGTTTTGAAGTGGGGTACGAGCAGTACTTC.

This rearrangement joins TRBV4-2 to TRBJ2-2; TRBD2 matches 8 bases. V lost 1 base to trimming and J lost 6 bases; unmatched junction nucleotides: 7. The CDR3 loop spans 16 amino acids. Germline loops: CDR1 LGHNA, CDR2 YNFKEQ. Here the CDR3 DNA reads TGTGCCAGCAGCCAAGCGGGAGGGCTTATCGCCGGGGAGCTGTTTTTT. This sequence encodes CASSQAGGLIAGELFF.

This clonotype was counted only a few times. The chain recombines TRBV20-1 with TRBJ2-7, with D hard to call. This CDR3 has 15 amino acids. Trimming removed 1 base from V and 3 bases from J, with 16 bases in between. The germline V gene has CDR1 DFQATT and CDR2 SNEGSKA (reference sequence). This chain's CDR3 is CSARGIGSTHYEQYF. The DNA of the CDR3 is TGCAGTGCTAGAGGCATAGGCAGCACCCACTACGAGCAGTACTTC.

The J gene is TRBJ2-3, the V gene TRBV2, with 12 positions matching TRBD2. Germline V gives CDR1 SNHLY, CDR2 FYNNEI. J gave up 5 bases and V 6 bases, and 9 bases lay outside the gene matches. CDR3 length: 16 amino acids. CDR3: CASRPTSGGRGDTQYF. In DNA form, the CDR3 reads TGTGCCAGCAGACCTACTAGCGGGGGGCGGGGAGATACGCAGTATTTT.